The 24 T cell receptor beta chains in this list originate from one sample, sequenced in a study of blood T cell repertoires in COVID-19. Using immunoSEQ multiplex PCR, the repertoire was profiled, and TCRdb retains in-frame clones only, with some absent. The sample holds a few hundred thousand clones, about 90% seen once. Sequenced: PBMCs or T cells enriched from blood (not recorded which). All receptors come from a woman in her thirties who had been exposed to COVID-19.

J is TRBJ1-5 and V is TRBV5-6, with D unclear. V lost 4 bases to trimming and J lost 7 bases, with 15 bases between them. The CDR3 covers 14 residues. CDR1 and CDR2 (germline): SGHDT, YYEEEE. CDR3 coding DNA: TGTGCCAGCAGCAGCGGACCCCGGGAACAGCCCCAGCATTTT. Residues: CASSSGPREQPQHF.

J is TRBJ1-3 and V is TRBV27; 10 positions agree with TRBD1. Losses at the gene ends were 3 bases for V and 4 bases for J; bases not matched to a gene: 3. Looked up from germline, CDR1 is MNHEY and CDR2 is SMNVEV (reference sequence). CDR3 size: 15 residues. The CDR3 protein is CASSLGTGDGNTIYF. The CDR3 nucleotides are TGTGCCAGCAGTTTGGGGACAGGGGACGGAAACACCATATATTTT.

The chain is built from TRBV11-2 and TRBJ2-7; the D gene is possibly TRBD1 (6 bases). The germline CDR1 and CDR2 sequences are SGHAT and FQNNGV. V was clipped by 4 bases and J by 4 bases, with 17 bases between them. This CDR3 has 15 amino acids. The CDR3 is CASSSIRDKGYEQYF. The CDR3 DNA reads as TGTGCCAGCAGCTCCATCCGGGACAAGGGGTACGAGCAGTACTTC.

The V and J genes are TRBV5-1 and TRBJ1-4; 7 nucleotides agree with TRBD1. CDR3 length: 14 amino acids. Germline V CDR1 and CDR2: SGHRS, YFSETQ. V trimming: 1 base; J trimming: 8 bases; junction bases outside the gene matches: 5. This CDR3 reads CASSLMQGDEKLFF. The DNA of the CDR3 is TGCGCCAGCAGCTTGATGCAGGGGGACGAAAAACTGTTTTTT. The full variable domain, in which reference TRBV5-1 and TRBJ1-4 provide the parts outside the CDR3, is KAGVTQTPRYLIKTRGQQVTLSCSPISGHRSVSWYQQTPGQGLQFLFEYFSETQRNKGNFPGRFSGRQFSNSRSEMNVSTLELGDSALYLCASSLMQGDEKLFFGSGTQLSVL.

This chain uses TRBV10-3 with TRBJ1-2, with 8 bases identical to TRBD1. Germline trimming cut 10 bases from V and 6 bases from J; bases unmatched to any gene: 25. The germline V gene encodes CDR1 ENHRY and CDR2 SYGVKD. The CDR3 totals 18 residues. The CDR3 DNA reads TGTGCCACGCTAAGGAGATCCGGGACAGGAGCTTTGTGGAATGGCTACACCTTC. Amino acids: CATLRRSGTGALWNGYTF.

The rearrangement joins TRBV19 to TRBJ2-7, with D tentatively TRBD1 (6 bases). This CDR3 region has 12 residues. The germline gives CDR1 LNHDA, CDR2 SQIVND (reference sequence). Deletions cut 7 bases from V and 6 bases from J, with 13 bases between. The CDR3 reads CASKAGVGEQYF. CDR3 bases: TGTGCCAGTAAGGCAGGGGTGGGCGAGCAGTACTTC.

The chain has TRBV19 and TRBJ2-3; D gene ambiguous. From germline, CDR1 is LNHDA and CDR2 SQIVND (reference sequence). Trimming pared 6 bases from V and 6 bases from J, leaving 16 bases between. The CDR3 is 14 residues long. CDR3 residues: CASSVGSGWDTQYF. The CDR3 DNA reads as TGTGCCAGTAGCGTTGGATCCGGGTGGGATACGCAGTATTTT.

This clone was counted once. The chain couples TRBV15 to TRBJ2-1; 7 nucleotides match TRBD1. The CDR3 runs 15 residues. Germline V lookup: CDR1 LNHNV, CDR2 YYDKDF (reference sequence). J gave up 4 bases and V 1 base, and 4 bases lay outside the gene matches. The CDR3 reads CATSRGQGRYNEQFF. CDR3 nucleotide sequence: TGTGCCACCAGCAGAGGACAGGGTAGATACAATGAGCAGTTCTTC.

This clone appeared once. The V and J genes are TRBV7-9 and TRBJ2-3; 8 positions agree with TRBD1. Trimming at V came to 4 bases and at J to 6 bases, leaving 9 bases not matched to a gene. This CDR3 has 15 amino acids. CDR1 and CDR2 from the germline V gene are SEHNR and FQNEAQ (reference sequence). CDR3 DNA sequence: TGTGCCAGCAGCTCTGGACAGGGCCAGGGGGATACGCAGTATTTT. This gives the protein CASSSGQGQGDTQYF.

This chain connects TRBV6-5 to TRBJ2-7, with D perhaps TRBD2 (7 bases). Deletions cut 6 bases from V and 1 base from J, with 16 bases between. The length of the CDR3 is 15 residues. CDR1 is MNHEY, CDR2 SVGAGI, per germline. The CDR3 nucleotides are TGTGCCAGCAGCAGAAAGGGGGGGTCTTCCTACGAGCAGTACTTC. Translating gives CASSRKGGSSYEQYF.

This rearrangement joins TRBV3-1 (or the pseudogene TRBV3-2) to TRBJ2-6; D may be TRBD1 (6 bases). CDR1 LGHDT and CDR2 YNNKEL come from the germline V gene (reference sequence). The CDR3 has 14 residues. Between the trimmed V and J ends, which lost 7 bases and 4 bases, there was a span of 11 bases. CDR3 in amino acids: CASNTGFGANVLTF. CDR3 sequence (DNA): TGTGCCAGCAACACAGGGTTCGGGGCCAACGTCCTGACTTTC.

V gene TRBV28 combines with J gene TRBJ1-1; D is perhaps TRBD1 (6 bases). Trimming took off 2 bases at V and 0 bases at J, with 10 bases between the two ends. Per the germline V gene, CDR1 is MDHEN and CDR2 is SYDVKM. The CDR3 extends over 15 amino acids. The CDR3 nucleotides are TGTGCCAGCAGTTTACCAGGGGTTGTGAACACTGAAGCTTTCTTT. Encoded protein: CASSLPGVVNTEAFF.

The V and J genes are TRBV7-2 and TRBJ1-3; no reliable D call. CDR3 length: 15 residues. Per germline, CDR1 SGHTA and CDR2 FQGNSA. Trimming removed 0 bases at V and 4 bases at J, with 10 bases between. The CDR3 reads CASSLARTGGNTIYF. The CDR3 DNA reads TGTGCCAGCAGCTTAGCCAGGACTGGAGGAAACACCATATATTTT.

The rearrangement uses TRBV3-1 (or the pseudogene TRBV3-2) and TRBJ2-5; no clear D. The V end lost 4 bases, the J end lost 6 bases, and 12 bases lay between the germline ends. CDR1 is LGHDT and CDR2 is YNNKEL in the germline V gene (reference sequence). The CDR3 covers 13 residues. The CDR3 sequence is CASSLLGEKTQYF. The DNA for the CDR3 is TGTGCCAGCAGCCTCCTCGGTGAAAAGACCCAGTACTTC.

The rearrangement uses TRBV5-1 and TRBJ2-4, with 12 bases matching TRBD2. The V segment lost 6 bases and the J segment 1 base; nucleotides outside the gene matches: 8. The CDR3 runs to 17 residues. Germline-derived CDR1 and CDR2 are SGHRS and YFSETQ. The chain's CDR3 is CASTETSGSLAKNIQYF. For the CDR3, the DNA is TGCGCCAGCACGGAGACTAGCGGGAGCCTTGCCAAAAACATTCAGTACTTC.

The V and J genes are TRBV3-1 (or the pseudogene TRBV3-2) and TRBJ2-7, with D perhaps matching TRBD1 (5 bases). The CDR3 runs 15 residues. V was shortened by 3 bases and J by 2 bases, with 14 bases between the two germline ends. The germline gives CDR1 LGHDT, CDR2 YNNKEL (reference sequence). CDR3 DNA sequence: TGTGCCAGCAGCCAGGCTGTAGGGGCCGCCTACGAGCAGTACTTC. The encoded protein is CASSQAVGAAYEQYF.

V and J are TRBV3-1 (or the pseudogene TRBV3-2) and TRBJ1-1, with D hard to call. CDR3 length: 13 amino acids. Germline V CDR1 and CDR2: LGHDT, YNNKEL (reference sequence). The germline V and J ends were trimmed by 3 bases and 10 bases, with 15 bases remaining between them. The CDR3 loop is CASSQEEIGVAFF. CDR3 nucleotides: TGTGCCAGCAGCCAGGAGGAGATCGGGGTAGCTTTCTTT.

V gene TRBV3-1 (or the pseudogene TRBV3-2) combines with J gene TRBJ2-3; TRBD2 matches at 7 bases. The J segment lost 2 bases and the V segment lost 4 bases, leaving 9 bases of the junction unmatched. The length of the CDR3 is 16 residues. The germline V gene encodes CDR1 LGHDT and CDR2 YNNKEL (reference sequence). CDR3 bases: TGTGCCAGCAGCCCCCTTGGGAGCGGGAACACAGATACGCAGTATTTT. Protein product: CASSPLGSGNTDTQYF.

The J gene is TRBJ1-1, the V gene TRBV28, with a tentative D call TRBD1 (5 bases). V shed 2 bases and J shed 8 bases, with 15 bases lying between them. This CDR3 region has 14 residues. Germline assignment: CDR1 MDHEN and CDR2 SYDVKM. This CDR3 reads CASSLQGFGSEAFF. The CDR3 DNA sequence: TGTGCCAGCAGTTTACAGGGTTTCGGGTCCGAAGCTTTCTTT.

This clone was recorded once. The chain joins TRBV5-4 to TRBJ2-7; 9 bases are a match to TRBD2. The CDR3 has 17 residues. Trimming removed 2 bases from V and 0 bases from J; junction bases left unmatched: 9. The germline V gene encodes CDR1 SGHNT and CDR2 YYREEE (reference sequence). CDR3 residues: CASSFAGGITSSYEQYF. The CDR3, as DNA: TGTGCCAGCAGCTTTGCGGGAGGGATAACAAGCTCCTACGAGCAGTACTTC.

The V gene is TRBV5-1, the J gene TRBJ2-7; weak D call: TRBD2 (6 bases). Trimming took off 0 bases at V and 6 bases at J, with 13 bases between the two ends. Germline CDR1 is SGHRS and CDR2 is YFSETQ. CDR3 size: 14 residues. The CDR3 loop reads CASSLVADRGEQYF. The CDR3, as DNA: TGCGCCAGCAGCTTGGTAGCGGATCGGGGCGAGCAGTACTTC.

V and J are TRBV5-1 and TRBJ2-3, with D possibly matching TRBD1 (6 bases). The CDR3 extends over 17 amino acids. Germline V gene data show CDR1 as SGHRS and CDR2 as YFSETQ. Trimming shortened V by 1 base and J by 2 bases, and 17 bases separated the two germline ends. CDR3 in DNA: TGCGCCAGCAGCTTGCCAGGGGCCCTGGGGACCACAGATACGCAGTATTTT. Translation gives CASSLPGALGTTDTQYF. Full variable domain (rest looked up from reference TRBV5-1 and TRBJ2-3): KAGVTQTPRYLIKTRGQQVTLSCSPISGHRSVSWYQQTPGQGLQFLFEYFSETQRNKGNFPGRFSGRQFSNSRSEMNVSTLELGDSALYLCASSLPGALGTTDTQYFGPGTRLTVL.

This chain connects TRBV19 to TRBJ1-3; 7 bases match TRBD1. The CDR3 sequence is 15 residues long. The germline CDR1 and CDR2 sequences are LNHDA and SQIVND (reference sequence). V shed 10 bases, J shed 0 bases, and the junction held 9 bases outside the gene matches. The CDR3 region is CATTGVQYSGNTIYF. The CDR3, as DNA: TGTGCCACCACAGGGGTACAATACTCTGGAAACACCATATATTTT. The whole variable domain, filled in from reference TRBV19 and TRBJ1-3, reads DGGITQSPKYLFRKEGQNVTLSCEQNLNHDAMYWYRQDPGQGLRLIYYSQIVNDFQKGDIAEGYSVSREKKESFPLTVTSAQKNPTAFYLCATTGVQYSGNTIYFGEGSWLTVV.

The genes are TRBV18 and TRBJ1-3; D uncertain. The V gene lost 2 bases and the J gene lost 2 bases, with 7 bases spanning the gap. Germline V gives CDR1 KGHSH, CDR2 LQKENI. The CDR3 has 14 amino acids. The CDR3 coding sequence is TGTGCCAGCTCACCAGAGGCAGCTGGAAACACCATATATTTT. Its translation is CASSPEAAGNTIYF. The variable domain in full, completed from reference TRBV18 and TRBJ1-3, reads NAGVMQNPRHLVRRRGQEARLRCSPMKGHSHVYWYRQLPEEGLKFMVYLQKENIIDESGMPKERFSAEFPKEGPSILRIQQVVRGDSAAYFCASSPEAAGNTIYFGEGSWLTVV.